Sequencing of this TCR beta chain was carried out in a study of identical twins. Overall study findings and caveats: The models gave estimates that fell short of the out-of-frame TCR alpha sharing seen in monozygotic twins.

TCRdb ran MiXCR on the 5' RACE reads and lists one entry per CDR3 protein. The repertoire holds about 690,000 distinct CDR3 sequences, with around 6.1% as singletons. With 5 bases removed from V and 3 bases from J, the gap between germline ends came to 14 bases. The germline V gene has CDR1 SGHTA and CDR2 FQGNSA. The CDR3 covers 14 residues. As concerns this clonotype: Its cognate antigen is unknown.

The sequence came from a young man in good health. The rearrangement uses TRBV7-2 and TRBJ2-7, with D tentatively TRBD2 (6 bases). The sample taken for sequencing was naive T cells sorted from blood. CDR3 loop: CASSLGVAVYEQYF. The CDR3 DNA sequence: TGTGCCAGCAGCCTCGGGGTAGCGGTCTACGAGCAGTACTTC.